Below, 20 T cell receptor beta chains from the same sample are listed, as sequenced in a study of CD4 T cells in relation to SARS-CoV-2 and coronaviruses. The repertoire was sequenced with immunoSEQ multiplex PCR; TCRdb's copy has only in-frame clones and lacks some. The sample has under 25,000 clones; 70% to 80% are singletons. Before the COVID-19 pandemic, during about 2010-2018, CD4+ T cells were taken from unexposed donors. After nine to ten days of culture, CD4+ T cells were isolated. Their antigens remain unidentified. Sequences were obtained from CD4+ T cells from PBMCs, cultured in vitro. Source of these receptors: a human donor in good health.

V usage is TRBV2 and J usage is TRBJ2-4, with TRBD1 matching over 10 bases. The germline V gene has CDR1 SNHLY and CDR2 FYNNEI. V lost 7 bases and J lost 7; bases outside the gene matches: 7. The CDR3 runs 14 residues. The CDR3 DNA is TGTGCCAGCAACGACGGGACAGGGGTCAACATTCAGTACTTC. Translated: CASNDGTGVNIQYF.

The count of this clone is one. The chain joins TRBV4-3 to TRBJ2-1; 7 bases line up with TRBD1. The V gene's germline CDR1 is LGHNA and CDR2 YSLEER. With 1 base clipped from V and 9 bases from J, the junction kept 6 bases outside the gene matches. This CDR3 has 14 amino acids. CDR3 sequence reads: CASSQVTGAGEQFF. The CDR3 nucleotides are TGCGCCAGCAGCCAAGTCACAGGGGCAGGTGAGCAGTTCTTC.

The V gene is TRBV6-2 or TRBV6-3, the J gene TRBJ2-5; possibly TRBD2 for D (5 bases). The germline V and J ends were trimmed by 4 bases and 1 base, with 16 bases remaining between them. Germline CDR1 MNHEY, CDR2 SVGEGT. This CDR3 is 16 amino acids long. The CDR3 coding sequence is TGTGCCAGCAGTTCCATTAGCGAGCGCTTCCAAGAGACCCAGTACTTC. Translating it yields CASSSISERFQETQYF.

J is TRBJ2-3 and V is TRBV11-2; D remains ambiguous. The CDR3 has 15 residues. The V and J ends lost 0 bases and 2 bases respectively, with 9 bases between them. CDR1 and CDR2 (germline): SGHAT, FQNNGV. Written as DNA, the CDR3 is TGTGCCAGCAGCTTAGATAGGGTGAACACAGATACGCAGTATTTT. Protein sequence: CASSLDRVNTDTQYF.

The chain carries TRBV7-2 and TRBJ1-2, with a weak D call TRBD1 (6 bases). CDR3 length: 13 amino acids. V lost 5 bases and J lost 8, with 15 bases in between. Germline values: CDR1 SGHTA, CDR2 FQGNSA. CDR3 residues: CASSARAGEGYTF. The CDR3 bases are TGTGCCAGCAGCGCGCGGGCAGGGGAGGGCTACACCTTC. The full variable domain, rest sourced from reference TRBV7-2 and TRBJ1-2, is GAGVSQSPSNKVTEKGKDVELRCDPISGHTALYWYRQSLGQGLEFLIYFQGNSAPDKSGLPSDRFSAERTGGSVSTLTIQRTQQEDSAVYLCASSARAGEGYTFGSGTRLTVV.

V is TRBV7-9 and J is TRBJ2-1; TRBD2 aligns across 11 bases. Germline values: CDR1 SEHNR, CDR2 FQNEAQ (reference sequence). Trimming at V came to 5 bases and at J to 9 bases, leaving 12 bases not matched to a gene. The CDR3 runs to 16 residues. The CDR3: CASSQARLAGGGEQFF. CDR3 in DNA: TGTGCCAGCAGCCAGGCGCGGCTAGCGGGAGGCGGTGAGCAGTTCTTC.

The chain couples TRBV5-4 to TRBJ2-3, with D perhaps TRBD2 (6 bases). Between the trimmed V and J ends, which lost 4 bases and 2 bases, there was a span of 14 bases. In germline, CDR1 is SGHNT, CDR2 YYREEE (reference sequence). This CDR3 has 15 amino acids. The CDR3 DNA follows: TGTGCCAGCAGCCGGTGGACGCGGGACACAGATACGCAGTATTTT. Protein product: CASSRWTRDTDTQYF.

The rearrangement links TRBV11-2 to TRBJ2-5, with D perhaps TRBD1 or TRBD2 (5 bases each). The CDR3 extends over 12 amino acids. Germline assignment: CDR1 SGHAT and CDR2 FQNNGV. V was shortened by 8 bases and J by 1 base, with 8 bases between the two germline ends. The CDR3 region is CASGTSQETQYF. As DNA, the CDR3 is TGTGCCAGCGGGACCTCCCAAGAGACCCAGTACTTC.

The CDR3 nucleotides are TGCGCCAGCAGCCTGGGACAGGGCAATTCACCCCTCCACTTT. Protein sequence: CASSLGQGNSPLHF. The V call is TRBV4-1, the J call TRBJ1-6; 9 nucleotides align to TRBD1. V trimming: 4 bases; J trimming: 7 bases; junction bases outside the gene matches: 2. This CDR3 has 14 residues. Germline CDR1 reads MGHRA; CDR2 reads YSYEKL.

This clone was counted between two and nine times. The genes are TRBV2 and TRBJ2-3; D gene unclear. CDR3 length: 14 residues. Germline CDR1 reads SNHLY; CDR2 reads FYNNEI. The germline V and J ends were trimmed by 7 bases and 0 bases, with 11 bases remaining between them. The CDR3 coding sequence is TGTGCCAGCATTGGGAAAACTAGCACAGATACGCAGTATTTT. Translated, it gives CASIGKTSTDTQYF.

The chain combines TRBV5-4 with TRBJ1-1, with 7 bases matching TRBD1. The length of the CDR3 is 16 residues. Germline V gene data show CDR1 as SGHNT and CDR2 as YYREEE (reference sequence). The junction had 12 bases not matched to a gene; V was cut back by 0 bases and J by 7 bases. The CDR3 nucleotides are TGTGCCAGCAGCTTGGCGGGGGGGAGGGGGCTCGGTGAAGCTTTCTTT. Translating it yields CASSLAGGRGLGEAFF.

CDR3 in amino acids: CASSPGQLVGTNEKLFF. The CDR3 DNA sequence: TGTGCCAGCAGCCCTGGACAGTTGGTCGGAACTAATGAAAAACTGTTTTTT. The chain is built from TRBV6-2 or TRBV6-3 and TRBJ1-4; TRBD1 might be the D (6 bases). The CDR3 loop spans 17 amino acids. Germline V gives CDR1 MNHEY, CDR2 SVGEGT. Trimming took off 6 bases at V and 1 base at J, with 18 bases between the two ends.

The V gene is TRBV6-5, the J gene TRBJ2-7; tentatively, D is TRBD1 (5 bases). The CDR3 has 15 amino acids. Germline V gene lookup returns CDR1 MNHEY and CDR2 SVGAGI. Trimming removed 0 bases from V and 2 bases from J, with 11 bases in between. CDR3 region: CASSYSAAGPYEQYF. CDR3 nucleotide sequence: TGTGCCAGCAGTTACTCGGCGGCAGGGCCCTACGAGCAGTACTTC.

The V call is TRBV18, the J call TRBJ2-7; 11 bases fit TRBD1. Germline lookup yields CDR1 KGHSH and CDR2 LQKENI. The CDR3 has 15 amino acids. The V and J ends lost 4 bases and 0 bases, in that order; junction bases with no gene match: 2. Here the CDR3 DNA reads TGTGCCAGCTCACAGGGACAGGGGGGCTCCTACGAGCAGTACTTC. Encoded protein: CASSQGQGGSYEQYF.

The CDR3 DNA is TGTGCCAGTAGTATAGGCGGCGCTAATGAAAAACTGTTTTTT. Protein sequence: CASSIGGANEKLFF. The chain carries TRBV19 and TRBJ1-4; D gene ambiguous. V was trimmed by 1 base and J by 3 bases, leaving 6 bases between them. Germline V gene data show CDR1 as LNHDA and CDR2 as SQIVND (reference sequence). The CDR3 has 14 residues.

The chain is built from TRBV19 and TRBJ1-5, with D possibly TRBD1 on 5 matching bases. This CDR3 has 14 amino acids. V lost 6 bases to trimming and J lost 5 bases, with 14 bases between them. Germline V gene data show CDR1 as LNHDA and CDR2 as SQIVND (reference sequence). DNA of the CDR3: TGTGCCAGTAGAGATACAGGAGACGATCAGCCCCAGCATTTT. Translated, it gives CASRDTGDDQPQHF.

This chain's CDR3 is CASSPYWTSGRRWEQFF. CDR3 sequence (DNA): TGTGCCAGCAGCCCGTATTGGACTAGCGGGAGACGGTGGGAGCAGTTCTTC. This chain links TRBV14 with TRBJ2-1, with 13 bases identical to TRBD2. V gave up 4 bases and J gave up 10 bases; unmatched junction bases: 13. This CDR3 has 17 amino acids. CDR1 and CDR2 from the germline V gene are SGHDN and FVKESK.

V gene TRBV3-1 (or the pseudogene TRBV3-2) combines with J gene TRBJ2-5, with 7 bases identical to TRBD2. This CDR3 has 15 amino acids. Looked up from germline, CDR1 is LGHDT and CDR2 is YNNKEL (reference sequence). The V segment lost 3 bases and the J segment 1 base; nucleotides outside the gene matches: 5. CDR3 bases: TGTGCCAGCAGCCAGATGGCGGGGGTCCAAGAGACCCAGTACTTC. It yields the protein CASSQMAGVQETQYF.

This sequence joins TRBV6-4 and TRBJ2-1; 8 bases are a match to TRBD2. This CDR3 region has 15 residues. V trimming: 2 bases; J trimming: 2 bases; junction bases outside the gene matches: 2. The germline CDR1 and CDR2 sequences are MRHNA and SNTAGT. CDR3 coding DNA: TGTGCCAGCAGTGACCCAGCGGGGGCCTACAATGAGCAGTTCTTC. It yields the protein CASSDPAGAYNEQFF.

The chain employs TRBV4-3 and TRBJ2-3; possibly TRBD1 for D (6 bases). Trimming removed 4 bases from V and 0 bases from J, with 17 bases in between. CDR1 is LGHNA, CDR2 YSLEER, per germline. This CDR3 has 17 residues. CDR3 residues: CASSLGQLGDSTDTQYF. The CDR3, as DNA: TGCGCCAGCAGCCTTGGACAGCTTGGGGATAGCACAGATACGCAGTATTTT.